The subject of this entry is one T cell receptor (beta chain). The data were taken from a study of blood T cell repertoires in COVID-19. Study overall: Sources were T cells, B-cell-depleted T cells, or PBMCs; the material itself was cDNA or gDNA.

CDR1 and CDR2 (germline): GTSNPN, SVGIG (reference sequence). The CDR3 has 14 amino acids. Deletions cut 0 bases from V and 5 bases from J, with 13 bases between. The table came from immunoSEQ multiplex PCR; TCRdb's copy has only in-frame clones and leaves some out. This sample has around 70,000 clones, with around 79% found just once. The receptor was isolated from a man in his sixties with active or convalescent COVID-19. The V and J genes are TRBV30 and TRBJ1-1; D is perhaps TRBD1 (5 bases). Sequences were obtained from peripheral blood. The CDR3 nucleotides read TGTGCCTGGAGTGTACTAAGGAAGGGGACTGAAGCTTTCTTT. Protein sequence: CAWSVLRKGTEAFF.